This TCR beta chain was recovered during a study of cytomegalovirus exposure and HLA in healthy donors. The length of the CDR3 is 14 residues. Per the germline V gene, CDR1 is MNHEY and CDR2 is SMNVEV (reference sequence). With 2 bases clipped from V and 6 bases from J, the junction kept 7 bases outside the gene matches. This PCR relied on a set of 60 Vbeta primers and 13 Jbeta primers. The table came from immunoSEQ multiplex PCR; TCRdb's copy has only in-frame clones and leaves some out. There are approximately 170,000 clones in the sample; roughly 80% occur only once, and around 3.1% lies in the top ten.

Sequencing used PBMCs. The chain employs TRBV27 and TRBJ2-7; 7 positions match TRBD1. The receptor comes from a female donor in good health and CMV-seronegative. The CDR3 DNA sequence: TGTGCCAGCAGTTTAGGGACAGACATCGCCGAGCAGTACTTC. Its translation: CASSLGTDIAEQYF.